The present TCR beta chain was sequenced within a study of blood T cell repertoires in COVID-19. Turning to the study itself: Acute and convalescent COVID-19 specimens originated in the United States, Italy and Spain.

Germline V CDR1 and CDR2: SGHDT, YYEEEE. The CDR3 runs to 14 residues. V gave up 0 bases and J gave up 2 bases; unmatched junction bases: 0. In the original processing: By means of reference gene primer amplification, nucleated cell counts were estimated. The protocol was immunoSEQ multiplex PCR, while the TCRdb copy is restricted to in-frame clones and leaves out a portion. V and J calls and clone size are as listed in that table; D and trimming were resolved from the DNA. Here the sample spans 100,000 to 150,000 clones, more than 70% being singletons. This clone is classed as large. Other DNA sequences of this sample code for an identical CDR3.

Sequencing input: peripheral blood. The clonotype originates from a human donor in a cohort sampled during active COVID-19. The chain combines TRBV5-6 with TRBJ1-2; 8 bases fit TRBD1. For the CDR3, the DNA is TGTGCCAGCAGCTTGGGACAGGGGAACTATGGCTACACCTTC. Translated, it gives CASSLGQGNYGYTF.